This T cell receptor beta chain appears in the sequencing data of a study of blood T cells in healthy people across ages. To note about this clonotype: Its antigen is as yet unknown.

General study points: Strong correlation linked observed beta diversity and percent naive T cells. Not knowing donor CMV status may have confounded expanded clonotype changes.

Together with a sample-barcoded 5' primer, a J-beta primer mix was included in a second PCR lasting roughly 6 to 12 cycles. TCRdb independently ran MiXCR on the 5' RACE reads; one entry per CDR3 protein. Here the sample spans 780,000 or so distinct CDR3 sequences, 40% to 65% being singletons. Germline V gene data show CDR1 as LGHNT and CDR2 as FRNRAP. The CDR3 runs to 12 residues. The V segment lost 7 bases and the J segment 15 bases; nucleotides outside the gene matches: 8. This TCR was recovered from an older man in good health. The chain is built from TRBV12-5 and TRBJ2-4; 11 bases are a match to TRBD2. The source material was blood. The CDR3 nucleotides read TGTGCTAGTGCTGTAGCGGGAGGGCCGGGGTACTTC. Residues: CASAVAGGPGYF.